This is a list of T cell receptor beta chains from one sample in a study of regulatory T cells in long-lasting Graves disease. TCRdb reprocessed the multiplex PCR reads via MiXCR and lists one record per CDR3 protein. The repertoire has about 660,000 distinct CDR3 sequences, 25% to 35% of them found once; the top ten carry around 42%. The sequences come from peripheral blood mononuclear cells (PBMCs), collected when the disease was refractory, from a patient treated with antithyroid drugs. These receptors were taken from a female donor with Graves disease. Each CDR3 is given with its conserved first and last residue. The D gene is left open where the match is weak. Not all rows give a size; the values are once, few, many and, for expanded clones, a class.

j_gene	v_gene	d_gene	len	abundance	CDR3aa	CDR3nt
TRBJ1-3	TRBV20-1	.	14	.	CSAREGQGWNTIYF	TGCAGTGCTAGAGAGGGGCAGGGTTGGAACACCATATATTTT
TRBJ2-1	TRBV27	.	12	.	CASWLGANEQFF	TGTGCCAGCTGGTTGGGGGCCAATGAGCAGTTCTTC
TRBJ2-7	TRBV28	TRBD2	15	few	CASSPTSGNHYEQYF	TGTGCCAGCAGTCCGACTAGCGGGAACCACTACGAGCAGTACTTC
TRBJ1-5	TRBV12-3/TRBV12-4	.	15	.	CASTRGLAGGQPQHF	TGTGCCAGCACCCGAGGGTTGGCTGGGGGTCAGCCCCAGCATTTT
TRBJ1-5	TRBV19	.	13	.	CASERDPGTTQHF	TGTGCCAGTGAAAGGGACCCAGGTACGACCCAGCATTTT
TRBJ2-2	TRBV12-3/TRBV12-4	.	15	few	CASSFSHLGAGELFF	TGTGCCAGCAGTTTCTCTCATCTCGGCGCCGGGGAGCTGTTTTTT
TRBJ1-2	TRBV29-1	.	14	.	CSVEDSPAQYGYTF	TGCAGCGTGGAGGACAGCCCAGCCCAATATGGCTACACCTTC
TRBJ2-5	TRBV7-3	.	14	.	CASSRRGGGETQYF	TGTGCCAGCAGCAGGAGGGGCGGAGGAGAGACCCAGTACTTC
TRBJ2-1	TRBV29-1	.	14	.	CTVEGGRVYNEQFF	TGCACCGTCGAGGGGGGCAGGGTCTACAATGAGCAGTTCTTC
TRBJ1-5	TRBV5-5	TRBD1	16	few	CASSPRTGTSNQPQHF	TGTGCCAGCAGCCCACGGACAGGGACTAGCAATCAGCCCCAGCATTTT
TRBJ2-5	TRBV12-5	.	20	many	CASGLVLGPPRQNDQETQYF	TGTGCTAGTGGTTTGGTACTAGGGCCCCCACGACAGAACGACCAAGAGACCCAGTACTTC
TRBJ1-1	TRBV2	TRBD1	15	many	CASSEDRGQNTEAFF	TGTGCCAGCAGTGAAGACAGGGGCCAGAACACTGAAGCTTTCTTT
TRBJ1-1	TRBV11-3	.	18	few	CASSLPNPRTAMNTEAFF	TGTGCCAGCAGCCTACCGAACCCGAGGACAGCCATGAACACTGAAGCTTTCTTT
TRBJ1-1	TRBV14	.	17	.	CASSPVTAWAPNTEAFF	TGTGCCAGCAGCCCGGTAACGGCGTGGGCCCCTAATACTGAAGCTTTCTTT
TRBJ1-6	TRBV25-1	TRBD1	14	many	CASSGTGENSPLHF	TGTGCCAGCAGTGGGACAGGCGAGAATTCACCCCTCCACTTT
TRBJ2-7	TRBV27	TRBD1	16	.	CARSSGTGAGRMEQYF	TGTGCCCGCAGCTCCGGGACAGGGGCGGGACGAATGGAGCAGTACTTC
TRBJ1-1	TRBV12-3/TRBV12-4	.	11	few	CASSLRQEAFF	TGTGCCAGCAGTTTAAGACAAGAAGCTTTCTTT
TRBJ1-2	TRBV28	.	15	many	CASKPPGRLLYGYTF	TGTGCAAGCAAACCCCCAGGGCGTTTACTCTATGGCTACACCTTC
TRBJ2-2	TRBV18	.	13	few	CASSPLDTGELFF	TGTGCCAGCTCACCACTCGACACCGGGGAGCTGTTTTTT
TRBJ1-5	TRBV3-1	TRBD1	14	.	CASSPTGGSEPQHF	TGTGCCAGCAGCCCAACAGGGGGCTCTGAGCCCCAGCATTTT
TRBJ1-5	TRBV2	.	14	many	CASNYKGWNQPQHF	TGTGCCAGCAATTACAAGGGATGGAATCAGCCCCAGCATTTT
TRBJ1-2	TRBV28	.	16	many	CASSPMSGSAIFGYTF	TGTGCCAGCAGTCCCATGAGCGGGTCGGCAATCTTTGGCTACACCTTC
TRBJ2-5	TRBV7-9	TRBD2	15	few	CASSQTGTTQETQYF	TGTGCCAGCAGCCAAACCGGGACTACCCAAGAGACCCAGTACTTC
TRBJ2-7	TRBV29-1	TRBD2	13	.	CSVWTSGAYEQYF	TGCAGCGTTTGGACTAGCGGGGCCTACGAGCAGTACTTC
TRBJ1-2	TRBV29-1	.	12	.	CSVWDTNYGYTF	TGCAGCGTTTGGGACACCAACTATGGCTACACCTTC
TRBJ1-1	TRBV28	.	15	many	CASNLLLGENTEAFF	TGTGCCAGCAATTTACTGTTGGGGGAGAACACTGAAGCTTTCTTT
TRBJ1-6	TRBV6-1	.	15	.	CASSLYRANNSPLHF	TGTGCCAGCAGTCTTTACAGGGCAAATAATTCACCCCTCCACTTT
TRBJ1-1	TRBV19	.	13	few	CASSRGSNTEAFF	TGTGCCAGCAGCAGGGGTTCGAACACTGAAGCTTTCTTT
TRBJ1-2	TRBV6-5	TRBD1	18	few	CASSYSGTGVGRDYGYTF	TGTGCCAGCAGTTACTCCGGGACAGGGGTAGGAAGGGACTATGGCTACACCTTC
TRBJ2-6	TRBV2	.	15	.	CASSEWGSGANVLTF	TGTGCCAGCAGTGAGTGGGGTTCTGGGGCCAACGTCCTGACTTTC
TRBJ2-7	TRBV20-1	TRBD2	14	few	CSAVSSGREYEQYF	TGCAGTGCGGTTTCTAGCGGGAGAGAGTACGAGCAGTACTTC
TRBJ2-2	TRBV29-1	TRBD2	17	.	CSVEEREGSVDTGELFF	TGCAGCGTCGAGGAGCGGGAGGGGTCTGTGGACACCGGGGAGCTGTTTTTT
TRBJ1-5	TRBV9	.	14	.	CASSLDWGNQPQHF	TGTGCCAGCAGCCTAGACTGGGGCAATCAGCCCCAGCATTTT
TRBJ2-2	TRBV10-3	.	16	once	CAISESSVTRTGELFF	TGTGCCATCAGTGAGTCTTCCGTGACTCGTACCGGGGAGCTGTTTTTT
TRBJ2-5	TRBV24-1	.	16	.	CATSDPMEGGRETQYF	TGTGCCACCAGTGACCCAATGGAAGGAGGGCGGGAGACCCAGTACTTC